This T cell receptor (beta chain) is from a study of blood T cells in healthy people across ages. Study observations and caveats: Getting older went along with TCR beta diversity per million T cells dropping roughly linearly.

Germline CDR1 reads SQVTM; CDR2 reads ANQGSEA. The CDR3 spans 13 residues. The authors extracted at least 6 micrograms of total RNA per sample. A second roughly 6 to 11 cycle PCR used barcoded and J-beta primers. MiXCR was run by TCRdb on the 5' RACE reads, yielding one entry per CDR3 protein. The data contain more than 1 million distinct CDR3 sequences, roughly 45% of them seen just once; the ten biggest clones take up over 15%. On this clonotype: The antigen remains unidentified. A read error may explain this, as a much larger clone is one base away.

The chain has TRBV29-1 and TRBJ2-5; 7 bases are a match to TRBD2. The receptor was isolated from a woman aged 55-70 years in good health. Specimen: blood. CDR3: CSVRTLAKEAQYF. The CDR3 coding sequence is TGCAGCGTCCGGACACTAGCGAAAGAGGCCCAGTACTTC.